A selection of T cell receptor beta chains follows, all from one sample in a study of blood T cell repertoires in COVID-19. Sequencing was performed with immunoSEQ multiplex PCR; in TCRdb, only in-frame clones are kept and a portion is missing. The sample includes roughly 60,000 clones, approximately 88% of them seen just once. Sequencing was performed on peripheral blood. These receptors all come from a man in his thirties or forties with COVID-19, enrolled during active disease. The CDR3 runs from the conserved cysteine through the conserved F or W. The D gene is left open where the match is weak.

cdr3_length j_call v_call d_call cdr3_aa cdr3_nt
12 TRBJ2-7 TRBV6-5 NA CAKRQAAYEQYF TGTGCCAAGCGACAGGCCGCCTACGAGCAGTACTTC
13 TRBJ2-7 TRBV4-3 NA CASSQVGGSEQYF TGCGCCAGCAGCCAGGTAGGGGGTAGCGAGCAGTACTTC
14 TRBJ2-7 TRBV7-9 NA CASSPGQGSPEQYF TGTGCCAGCAGCCCCGGGCAGGGGAGCCCCGAGCAGTACTTC
13 TRBJ2-7 TRBV4-1 TRBD1 CASGQGLTYEQYF TGCGCCAGCGGACAGGGGCTAACCTACGAGCAGTACTTC
14 TRBJ2-7 TRBV6-1 NA CASSEEAGNYEQYF TGTGCCAGCAGTGAAGAGGCAGGGAACTACGAGCAGTACTTC
15 TRBJ1-4 TRBV5-1 NA CASSLDGQPNEKLFF TGCGCCAGCAGCTTGGACGGACAGCCCAATGAAAAACTGTTTTTT
12 TRBJ1-4 TRBV2 NA CASKQPNEKLFF TGTGCCAGCAAACAGCCTAATGAAAAACTGTTTTTT
15 TRBJ2-3 TRBV6-5 NA CASSYRAGFTDTQYF TGTGCCAGCAGTTACCGGGCAGGGTTTACAGATACGCAGTATTTT
14 TRBJ1-2 TRBV7-9 NA CASSQVSGDYGYTF TGTGCCAGCAGTCAGGTCTCTGGCGACTATGGCTACACCTTC
16 TRBJ1-5 TRBV4-1 NA CASSQEPPGGNQPQHF TGCGCCAGCAGCCAAGAGCCACCCGGGGGCAATCAGCCCCAGCATTTT
12 TRBJ2-7 TRBV29-1 NA CSVLDTSYEQYF TGCAGCGTTCTCGACACTTCCTACGAGCAGTACTTC
14 TRBJ1-2 TRBV10-3 NA CAIIQGDINYGYTF TGTGCCATCATCCAGGGCGATATAAACTATGGCTACACCTTC
15 TRBJ2-3 TRBV6-5 TRBD1 CASSQPGQGADTQYF TGTGCCAGCAGTCAACCGGGACAGGGGGCTGATACGCAGTATTTT
14 TRBJ2-3 TRBV13 TRBD1 CASSPGQATDTQYF TGTGCCAGCAGCCCCGGACAGGCCACAGATACGCAGTATTTT
13 TRBJ1-4 TRBV19 NA CASSLSYNEKLFF TGTGCCAGTAGTTTGAGCTATAATGAAAAACTGTTTTTT
15 TRBJ1-5 TRBV28 NA CASSLLGGGPKPQHF TGTGCCAGCAGTTTATTGGGGGGGGGCCCCAAGCCCCAGCATTTT
15 TRBJ2-1 TRBV19 TRBD2 CASTLTSGSLVEQFF TGTGCCAGTACTCTGACTAGCGGGAGTCTCGTTGAGCAGTTCTTC
16 TRBJ1-3 TRBV2 NA CASSRQKRSTGNTIYF TGTGCCAGCAGTCGACAGAAGCGCAGTACTGGAAACACCATATATTTT
15 TRBJ1-1 TRBV5-1 NA CASSLTVSTGTEAFF TGCGCCAGCAGCTTGACGGTCTCAACGGGGACTGAAGCTTTCTTT
14 TRBJ1-1 TRBV27 TRBD1 CASSSGQRNTEAFF TGTGCCAGCAGTTCGGGACAGAGGAACACTGAAGCTTTCTTT
15 TRBJ1-1 TRBV6-5 NA CASREGRAGRTEAFF TGTGCCAGCAGAGAGGGGAGGGCAGGTAGGACTGAAGCTTTCTTT
14 TRBJ2-3 TRBV6-5 TRBD2 CASKRDSWTDTQYF TGTGCCAGCAAGCGGGACTCGTGGACAGATACGCAGTATTTT